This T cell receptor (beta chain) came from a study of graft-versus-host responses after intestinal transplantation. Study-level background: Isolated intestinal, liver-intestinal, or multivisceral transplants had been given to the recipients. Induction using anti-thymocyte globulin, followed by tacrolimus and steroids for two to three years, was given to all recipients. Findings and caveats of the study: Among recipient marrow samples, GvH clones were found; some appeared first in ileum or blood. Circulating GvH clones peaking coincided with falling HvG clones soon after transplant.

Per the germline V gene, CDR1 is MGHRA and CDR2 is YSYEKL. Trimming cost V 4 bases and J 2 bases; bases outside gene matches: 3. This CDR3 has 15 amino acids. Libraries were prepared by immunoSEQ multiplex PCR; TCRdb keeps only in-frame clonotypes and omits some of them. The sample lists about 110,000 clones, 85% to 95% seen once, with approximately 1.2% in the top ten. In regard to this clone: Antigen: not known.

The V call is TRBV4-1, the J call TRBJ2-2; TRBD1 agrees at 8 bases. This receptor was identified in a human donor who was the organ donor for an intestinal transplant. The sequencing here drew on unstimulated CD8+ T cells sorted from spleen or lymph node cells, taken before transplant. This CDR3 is CASSPQGANTGELFF. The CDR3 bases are TGCGCCAGCAGCCCCCAGGGGGCAAACACCGGGGAGCTGTTTTTT.